These 11 T cell receptor beta chains originate from one sample sequenced in a study of blood T cells in healthy people across ages. Combining a sample-barcoded 5' primer with a J-beta primer mix, a second PCR ran for 7 to 11 cycles. Via MiXCR, TCRdb re-called the 5' RACE reads, giving one row per CDR3 protein. The table shows 790,000 or so distinct CDR3 sequences, with 35% to 60% occurring only once. Sequencing input: blood. Receptor source: a man aged 80 or over in good health.

This clonotype was counted ten times or more. The chain couples TRBV12-3 or TRBV12-4 to TRBJ2-7, with 16 bases lining up with TRBD2. CDR3 length equals 17 residues. The V segment lost 4 bases and the J segment 6 bases; nucleotides outside the gene matches: 9. The DNA of the CDR3 is TGTGCCAGCAGTTCCCAGGGGACTAGCGGGAGGGCCGTCGAGCAGTACTTC. Translated, it gives CASSSQGTSGRAVEQYF.

The CDR3 here is CASSDVAGAYEQYF. The CDR3 coding sequence is TGTGCCAGCAGTGATGTAGCGGGAGCCTACGAGCAGTACTTC. This sequence joins TRBV2 and TRBJ2-7, with TRBD2 identical over 9 bases. The CDR3 spans 14 residues. V trimming: 3 bases; J trimming: 2 bases; junction bases outside the gene matches: 2. Germline values: CDR1 SNHLY, CDR2 FYNNEI.

This chain connects TRBV12-3 or TRBV12-4 to TRBJ2-3, with 12 bases lining up with TRBD2. The V gene end was trimmed by 0 bases and the J gene end by 6 bases; junction bases not matched to a gene: 4. This CDR3 comprises 16 residues. This chain's CDR3 is CASSLALAGGGDTQYF. For the CDR3, the DNA is TGTGCCAGCAGTTTAGCCCTAGCGGGGGGGGGCGATACGCAGTATTTT.

This chain connects TRBV7-2 to TRBJ2-7; D remains unclear. Per germline, CDR1 SGHTA and CDR2 FQGNSA. The V gene lost 6 bases and the J gene lost 2 bases, with 14 bases spanning the gap. The CDR3 extends over 14 amino acids. Here the CDR3 DNA reads TGTGCCAGCAGGGGGTTGTTGGGGACCTACGAGCAGTACTTC. Protein sequence: CASRGLLGTYEQYF.

Regarding this clonotype: A much bigger clone sits one base away, suggesting this may be a read error. V usage is TRBV4-2 and J usage is TRBJ2-1; 9 bases are a match to TRBD2. Germline-derived CDR1 and CDR2 are LGHNA and YNFKEQ. CDR3 length equals 16 residues. As DNA, the CDR3 is TGTGCCAGCAGCCAAGGGGCGGGAGGGTCTGACAATGGGCAGTTCTTC. Protein: CASSQGAGGSDNGQFF.

The chain links TRBV29-1 to TRBJ1-2, with no clear D. V was shortened by 2 bases and J by 2 bases, with 3 bases between the two germline ends. Germline V gene data show CDR1 as SQVTM and CDR2 as ANQGSEA. CDR3 length equals 11 residues. Written as DNA, the CDR3 is TGCAGCGTTGAACGGAACTATGGCTACACCTTC. The encoded protein is CSVERNYGYTF.

This clonotype has a handful of counts. The chain couples TRBV28 to TRBJ2-7; tentatively, D is TRBD1 or TRBD2 (5 bases each). Trimming took off 6 bases at V and 6 bases at J, with 15 bases between the two ends. Germline values: CDR1 MDHEN, CDR2 SYDVKM. The CDR3 consists of 13 residues. CDR3 in amino acids: CASRPSGLAEQYF. CDR3 bases: TGTGCCAGCAGACCTTCGGGGCTTGCCGAGCAGTACTTC. Full variable domain (outside the CDR3, taken from reference TRBV28 and TRBJ2-7): DVKVTQSSRYLVKRTGEKVFLECVQDMDHENMFWYRQDPGLGLRLIYFSYDVKMKEKGDIPEGYSVSREKKERFSLILESASTNQTSMYLCASRPSGLAEQYFGPGTRLTVT.

In this sample, this clonotype turned up a few times. The gene calls are TRBV3-1 and TRBJ2-7, with D possibly being TRBD1 or TRBD2 (5 bases each). V lost 1 base and J 3 bases, leaving 16 bases between the germline ends. The CDR3 has 16 residues. Germline CDR1 and CDR2: LGHDT and YNNKEL (reference sequence). The CDR3 reads CASSQGGASQIYEQYF. The CDR3, as DNA: TGTGCCAGCAGCCAAGGAGGGGCTTCCCAGATCTACGAGCAGTACTTC.

This clonotype occurred many times. V gene TRBV27 combines with J gene TRBJ2-5; 9 positions match TRBD1. Germline lookup yields CDR1 MNHEY and CDR2 SMNVEV (reference sequence). The CDR3 length is 14 residues. V shed 4 bases, J shed 3 bases, and the junction held 3 bases outside the gene matches. The CDR3 spells CASSSTGGEETQYF. The CDR3 DNA follows: TGTGCCAGCAGTTCGACAGGGGGGGAAGAGACCCAGTACTTC.

The rearrangement joins TRBV6-2 or TRBV6-3 to TRBJ2-3; 13 bases are a match to TRBD2. Trimming took 5 bases from V and 1 from J; bases not matched to a gene: 9. Germline V gives CDR1 MNHEY, CDR2 SVGEGT. CDR3 length equals 18 residues. CDR3 in DNA: TGTGCCAGCAGTGCTCCTCCGGGACTAGCGGGGCGCACAGATACGCAGTATTTT. It yields the protein CASSAPPGLAGRTDTQYF.

The CDR3 loop reads CATSATSGIFPYNEQFF. DNA of the CDR3: TGTGCCACCAGTGCGACTAGCGGGATCTTCCCCTACAATGAGCAGTTCTTC. The rearrangement joins TRBV24-1 to TRBJ2-1, with 11 nucleotides matching TRBD2. The CDR3 is made up of 17 amino acids. The V segment lost 5 bases and the J segment 2 bases; nucleotides outside the gene matches: 7. Germline V gene sequence: CDR1 KGHDR, CDR2 SFDVKD.